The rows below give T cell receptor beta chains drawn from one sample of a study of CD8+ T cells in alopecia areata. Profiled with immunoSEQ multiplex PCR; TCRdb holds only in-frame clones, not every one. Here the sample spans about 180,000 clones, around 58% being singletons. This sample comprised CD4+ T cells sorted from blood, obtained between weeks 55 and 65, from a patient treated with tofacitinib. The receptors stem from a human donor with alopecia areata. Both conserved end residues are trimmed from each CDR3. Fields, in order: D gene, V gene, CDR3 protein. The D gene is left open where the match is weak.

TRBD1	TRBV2	ASRDRTGGTYEQY
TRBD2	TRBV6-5	ASRRLAGQETQY
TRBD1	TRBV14	ASSPLPGQGQETQY
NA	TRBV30	AWIPVSEAF
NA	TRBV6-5	ASSFKRYGLVDEAF
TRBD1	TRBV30	AWSVHRGETQY
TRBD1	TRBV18	ASSPVDRKGTQY
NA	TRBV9	ASSVDSYYGYT
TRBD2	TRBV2	ASIRLTSGYEQY
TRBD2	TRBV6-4	ASSALGTSGGRPLQTQY
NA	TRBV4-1	ASSLETGSNEKLF
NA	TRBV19	ASSIRAGELF
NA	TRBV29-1	SAATEDTQY
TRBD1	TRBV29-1	SVSTGSNYEQY
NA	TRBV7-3	ASSSAAGANEQF
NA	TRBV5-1	ASSLGDSSYEQY
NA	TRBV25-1	ASSDVGVAGPQH
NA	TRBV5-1	ASSLRNAAMNTEAF
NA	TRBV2	ASSSDYNEQF
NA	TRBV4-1	ASSQDRGRGQETQY
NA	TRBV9	ASSVMEGSPLH
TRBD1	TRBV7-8	ASSRDRRNYGYT
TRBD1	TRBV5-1	ASSLDRGAYEQY
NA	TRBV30	AWSVSSYGYT
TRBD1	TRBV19	ASRKDRISGNTIY
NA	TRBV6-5	ASSYNGAGAQETQY
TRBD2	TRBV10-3	AISAAPSGGVTDTQY
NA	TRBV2	ASSRDTGYT
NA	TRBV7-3	ASSFLGGTDTQY
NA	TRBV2	ASSDRGAGYGYT
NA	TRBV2	ASREADSPLH
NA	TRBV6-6	ASSYPEMYEQY
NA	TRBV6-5	ASSSRGTGNTIY
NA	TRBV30	AWSPGVRNIQY
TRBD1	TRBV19	ATATGSIETQY